The next 4 T cell receptor beta chains were all read from a single sample in a study of glioma-infiltrating T cells. Amplification of TCR alpha and beta CDR3 regions from RNA used iRepertoire nested multiplex PCR. In TCRdb, the multiplex PCR reads were re-called with MiXCR into one record per CDR3 protein. The table has under 200,000 distinct CDR3 sequences, more than 25% seen once. Sequences were obtained from glioma tissue, nonneoplastic brain tissue, or PBMCs (not recorded which). The receptors shown here come from a human donor with low-grade glioma or glioblastoma, undergoing nonglioma brain surgery, or in good health (not recorded which).

The chain uses TRBV6-5 and TRBJ2-1; D may be TRBD1 (7 bases). Germline V gene data show CDR1 as MNHEY and CDR2 as SVGAGI. CDR3 length: 13 residues. With 5 bases removed from V and 9 bases from J, the gap between germline ends came to 14 bases. The CDR3 spells CASSRSQGGEQFF. Written as DNA, the CDR3 is TGTGCCAGCAGTCGCTCTCAGGGGGGTGAGCAGTTCTTC.

The V and J genes are TRBV4-3 and TRBJ2-4; TRBD2 aligns across 7 bases. This CDR3 spans 14 amino acids. The germline CDR1 and CDR2 sequences are LGHNA and YSLEER. V gave up 1 base and J gave up 10 bases; unmatched junction bases: 7. The CDR3 region has the DNA TGCGCCAGCAGCCAAGCTGGCGGGGGATGGATTCAGTACTTC. This sequence encodes CASSQAGGGWIQYF.

The table lists this clonotype with many counts. The chain recombines TRBV28 with TRBJ1-2; no clear D gene. CDR3 length: 12 residues. Germline lookup yields CDR1 MDHEN and CDR2 SYDVKM. V was cut by 3 bases and J by 9 bases, with 11 bases left in between. The CDR3 spells CASSFPARSYTF. The CDR3 nucleotides are TGTGCCAGCAGTTTCCCGGCGAGAAGCTACACCTTC.

This clonotype was found many times. The CDR3 sequence: CASSQGEGARAFF. The DNA for the CDR3 is TGTGCCAGCAGCCAAGGTGAGGGGGCGAGAGCTTTCTTT. The genes are TRBV3-1 and TRBJ1-1; 7 nucleotides match TRBD1. The CDR3 contains 13 residues. CDR1 LGHDT and CDR2 YNNKEL come from the germline V gene (reference sequence). The V gene end was trimmed by 1 base and the J gene end by 10 bases; junction bases not matched to a gene: 6.